This is a list of T cell receptor beta chains from one sample in a study of blood T cell repertoires in COVID-19. Assay: immunoSEQ multiplex PCR; the TCRdb copy retains only in-frame clones and omits some. The profile covers 140,000 to 150,000 clones, with 80% to 90% appearing a single time and roughly 6.1% taken by the ten largest. Sequencing was carried out using peripheral blood. The receptors stem from a man older than 75 with acute or convalescent COVID-19. Each CDR3 is given with its conserved first and last residue. D genes are given only for firm matches. Size is stated for part of the rows, as once, few or many counts, or as a class when the clone is expanded.

d_call	j_call	clone_size	v_call	cdr3_nt	cdr3_aa
NA	TRBJ1-1	NA	TRBV28	TGTGCCAGCAGTTCATCGAACTCTATCCGAGCTTTCTTT	CASSSSNSIRAFF
NA	TRBJ1-5	NA	TRBV2	TGTGCCAGCACGTCCGACAGTTATAGCAATCAGCCCCAGCATTTT	CASTSDSYSNQPQHF
NA	TRBJ1-4	NA	TRBV20-1	TGCAGTGCTAGCGATGAAAAACTGTTTTTT	CSASDEKLFF
TRBD1	TRBJ2-2	once	TRBV4-1	TGCGCCAGCAGCCAGCAGGGACAGCGGAACACCGGGGAGCTGTTTTTT	CASSQQGQRNTGELFF
NA	TRBJ2-1	NA	TRBV4-1	TGCGCCAGCAGCCAGGAGACAGGTTTAAACAATGAGCAGTTCTTC	CASSQETGLNNEQFF
NA	TRBJ2-1	NA	TRBV2	TGTGCCAGCAGTGAATCTTCAGGAACTGTCGATGAGCAGTTCTTC	CASSESSGTVDEQFF
TRBD1	TRBJ1-3	few	TRBV7-2	TGTGCCAGCAGCCCACAAGGGACAGGGTCTGGAAACACCATATATTTT	CASSPQGTGSGNTIYF
TRBD1	TRBJ2-7	NA	TRBV19	TGTGCCAGTAGCCTGACCGGGACAGGGAATTACGAGCAGTACTTC	CASSLTGTGNYEQYF
NA	TRBJ1-1	NA	TRBV5-1	TGCGCCAGCAGCTTGGTAGCAGGGGAAACTGAAGCTTTCTTT	CASSLVAGETEAFF
TRBD1	TRBJ2-5	NA	TRBV27	TGTGCCAGCAGGGGGGACAGAACGGGGGAGACCCAGTACTTC	CASRGDRTGETQYF
NA	TRBJ1-3	NA	TRBV10-3	TGTGCCATCAGTAACCGGGGGGCTGCCGGAAACACCATATATTTT	CAISNRGAAGNTIYF